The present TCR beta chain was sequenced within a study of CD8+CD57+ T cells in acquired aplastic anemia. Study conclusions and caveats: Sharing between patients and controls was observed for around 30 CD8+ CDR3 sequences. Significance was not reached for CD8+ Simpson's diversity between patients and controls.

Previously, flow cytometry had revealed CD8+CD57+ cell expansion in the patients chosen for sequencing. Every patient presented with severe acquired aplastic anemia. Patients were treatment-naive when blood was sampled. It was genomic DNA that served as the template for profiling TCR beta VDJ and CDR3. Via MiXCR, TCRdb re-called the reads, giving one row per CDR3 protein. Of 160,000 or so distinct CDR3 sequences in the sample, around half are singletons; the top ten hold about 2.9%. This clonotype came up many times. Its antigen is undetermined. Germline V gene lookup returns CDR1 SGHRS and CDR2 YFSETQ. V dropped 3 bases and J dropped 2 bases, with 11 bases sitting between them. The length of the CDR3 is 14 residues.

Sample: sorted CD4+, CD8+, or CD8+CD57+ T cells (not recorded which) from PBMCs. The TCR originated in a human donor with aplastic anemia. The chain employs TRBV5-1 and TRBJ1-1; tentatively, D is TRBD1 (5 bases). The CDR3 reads CASSSPQGNTEAFF. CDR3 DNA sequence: TGCGCCAGCAGCTCCCCCCAGGGAAACACTGAAGCTTTCTTT.